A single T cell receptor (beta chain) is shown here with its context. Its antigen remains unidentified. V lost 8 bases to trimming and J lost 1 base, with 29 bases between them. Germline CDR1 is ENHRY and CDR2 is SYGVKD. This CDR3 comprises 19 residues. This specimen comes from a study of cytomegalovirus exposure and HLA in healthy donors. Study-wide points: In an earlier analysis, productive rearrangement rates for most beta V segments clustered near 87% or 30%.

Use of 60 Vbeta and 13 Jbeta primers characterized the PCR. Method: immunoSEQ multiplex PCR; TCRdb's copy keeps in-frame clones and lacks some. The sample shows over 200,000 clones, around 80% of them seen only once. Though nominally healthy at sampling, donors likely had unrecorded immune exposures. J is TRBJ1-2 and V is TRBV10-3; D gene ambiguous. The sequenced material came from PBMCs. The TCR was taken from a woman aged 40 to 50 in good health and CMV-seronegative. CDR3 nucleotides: TGTGCCATCGCCGTGAGAGGGAGGCGTGGGAGCATCGATAACTATGGCTACACCTTC. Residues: CAIAVRGRRGSIDNYGYTF.